Below, 7 T cell receptor beta chains from the same sample are listed, as sequenced in a study of T-cell memory formation after mild COVID-19. Via MiXCR, TCRdb re-called the 5' RACE reads, giving one row per CDR3 protein. The data show about 110,000 distinct CDR3 sequences, with 15% to 20% seen just once and approximately 28% held by the top ten. Sequencing was done on a sample of PBMCs or a T cell subset sorted from them (not recorded which). The receptors were sampled from an adult woman who had mild COVID-19 (a few samples of this study predate the infection). Cell type and time point are not known.

A few counts support this clonotype. V is TRBV4-1 and J is TRBJ1-1; 7 bases align to TRBD1. V was clipped by 4 bases and J by 7 bases; unmatched bases: 6. The CDR3 spans 13 residues. Germline loops: CDR1 MGHRA, CDR2 YSYEKL. The DNA of the CDR3 is TGCGCCAGCAGCCCGGGACAGTGGGATGAAGCTTTCTTT. Translating gives CASSPGQWDEAFF.

By share, this clonotype ranks as medium-sized. V is TRBV7-6 and J is TRBJ2-3; 8 bases fit TRBD1. Germline-derived CDR1 and CDR2 are SGHVS and FNYEAQ. V lost 5 bases, J lost 1 base, and 17 bases stayed unmatched. This CDR3 spans 19 amino acids. CDR3 region: CASSPLATTGGQGTDTQYF. CDR3 in DNA: TGTGCCAGCAGCCCACTAGCAACTACAGGGGGACAGGGCACAGATACGCAGTATTTT.

The genes are TRBV4-1 and TRBJ2-3; 12 nucleotides line up with TRBD2. CDR1 and CDR2 from the germline V gene are MGHRA and YSYEKL. The trim removed 8 bases at V and 4 bases at J, leaving 7 bases unmatched. CDR3 length: 15 residues. This CDR3 reads CASGTSGQGADTQYF. The DNA for the CDR3 is TGCGCCAGCGGGACTAGCGGGCAGGGTGCAGATACGCAGTATTTT.

The genes are TRBV5-1 and TRBJ1-5, with 10 bases that match TRBD1. J was trimmed by 6 bases and V by 3 bases; bases with no gene match: 3. From germline, CDR1 is SGHRS and CDR2 YFSETQ. The CDR3 has 14 residues. The CDR3 reads CASSSGTGAQPQHF. CDR3 coding DNA: TGCGCCAGCAGCTCAGGGACAGGGGCTCAGCCCCAGCATTTT.

This clonotype showed up just a few times. V and J are TRBV7-8 and TRBJ2-3; 9 bases are a match to TRBD2. The CDR3 totals 16 residues. The germline gives CDR1 SGHVS, CDR2 FQNEAQ. The J segment lost 4 bases and the V segment lost 3 bases, leaving 8 bases of the junction unmatched. In DNA form, the CDR3 reads TGTGCCAGCAGCTTGGGGGCGGGAGGGCCGGCAGATACGCAGTATTTT. Residues: CASSLGAGGPADTQYF. Full variable domain (outside the CDR3, taken from reference TRBV7-8 and TRBJ2-3): GAGVSQSPRYKVAKRGQDVALRCDPISGHVSLFWYQQALGQGPEFLTYFQNEAQLDKSGLPSDRFFAERPEGSVSTLKIQRTQQEDSAVYLCASSLGAGGPADTQYFGPGTRLTVL.

This clonotype was observed a few times. The rearrangement joins TRBV6-5 to TRBJ1-2; the D is unclear. Deletions cut 0 bases from V and 6 bases from J, with 11 bases between. Germline V gene lookup returns CDR1 MNHEY and CDR2 SVGAGI. The CDR3 covers 14 residues. CDR3 bases: TGTGCCAGCAGTTACTCAGGGCAGCACGATGGCTACACCTTC. Translation gives CASSYSGQHDGYTF.

This clonotype was counted many times. The V and J genes are TRBV7-6 and TRBJ2-2; 11 nucleotides match TRBD2. The CDR3 runs 18 residues. V was clipped by 3 bases and J by 0 bases; unmatched bases: 6. Germline V gene lookup returns CDR1 SGHVS and CDR2 FNYEAQ. CDR3 sequence (DNA): TGTGCCAGCAGCTTCGTACTAGCGGGAGCCCCGAACACCGGGGAGCTGTTTTTT. It encodes CASSFVLAGAPNTGELFF.